This T cell receptor beta chain came from a study of blood T cell repertoires in COVID-19. About the research overall: There were acute and convalescent COVID-19 samples, and they came from the United States, Italy and Spain.

V was pared by 5 bases and J by 3 bases, with 3 bases of the junction left unmatched. The CDR3 length is 13 residues. The germline gives CDR1 MNHEY, CDR2 SVGAGI. In the authors' workflow: Nucleated cell counts were estimated from reference gene primer amplification. Using immunoSEQ multiplex PCR, the repertoire was profiled, and TCRdb retains in-frame clones only, with some absent. The DNA gave D and trimming, while V, J and clone size come from that table. The sample has 150,000 to 200,000 clones, 65% to 80% seen once. Participants' own reports of clinical history determined their cohort assignment. The clonotype was recovered from a woman aged 50 to 65 with acute COVID-19. The sample taken for sequencing was PBMCs or T cells enriched from blood (not recorded which). The chain carries TRBV6-5 and TRBJ1-2, with TRBD1 matching 7 bases. CDR3 residues: CASSLGQDYGYTF. CDR3 DNA: TGTGCCAGCAGTCTTGGACAGGACTATGGCTACACCTTC.